Below, 20 T cell receptor beta chains from the same sample are listed, as sequenced in a study of T cell responses to AZD1222 COVID-19 vaccine. Produced via immunoSEQ multiplex PCR; TCRdb's table is partial and in-frame only. The sample carries about 190,000 clones, 85% to 90% recorded once. Sequenced here: peripheral blood, sampled on day 0 of AZD1222 vaccination. Source of these receptors: an adult in good health.

As regards this clone: Other DNA sequences within the sample encode an identical CDR3. The rearrangement uses TRBV5-6 and TRBJ1-1, with D unclear. Trimming shortened V by 0 bases and J by 2 bases, and 5 bases separated the two germline ends. Germline loops: CDR1 SGHDT, CDR2 YYEEEE. This CDR3 comprises 13 residues. The CDR3 spells CASSLGGNTEAFF. The CDR3 DNA reads as TGTGCCAGCAGCTTGGGGGGAAACACTGAAGCTTTCTTT.

The J gene is TRBJ2-2, the V gene TRBV12-3 or TRBV12-4, with D unclear. The CDR3 is 13 residues long. Trimming pared 4 bases from V and 3 bases from J, leaving 6 bases between. CDR3 sequence reads: CASSSTDTGELFF. The CDR3 region has the DNA TGTGCCAGCAGTTCCACAGACACCGGGGAGCTGTTTTTT.

The rearrangement uses TRBV7-6 and TRBJ2-7; 9 bases are a match to TRBD1. Germline CDR1 reads SGHVS; CDR2 reads FNYEAQ. This CDR3 region has 13 residues. The trim removed 6 bases at V and 4 bases at J, leaving 4 bases unmatched. CDR3 sequence: CASSGTGPYEQYF. The DNA for the CDR3 is TGTGCCAGCAGTGGGACAGGGCCTTACGAGCAGTACTTC.

The chain joins TRBV19 to TRBJ1-1; 9 bases match TRBD1. CDR3 length equals 13 residues. J was trimmed by 3 bases and V by 9 bases; bases with no gene match: 5. Germline CDR1 is LNHDA and CDR2 is SQIVND (reference sequence). CDR3 sequence reads: CASKDRGDTEAFF. For the CDR3, the DNA is TGTGCCAGCAAGGACAGGGGCGACACTGAAGCTTTCTTT.

The rearrangement links TRBV7-9 to TRBJ1-1, with 7 positions matching TRBD1. Germline V gene lookup returns CDR1 SEHNR and CDR2 FQNEAQ (reference sequence). CDR3 length equals 18 residues. Trimming removed 0 bases from V and 2 bases from J; junction bases left unmatched: 12. The CDR3 here is CASSLASVMGQRNTEAFF. CDR3 DNA: TGTGCCAGCAGCTTAGCATCGGTGATGGGACAGCGAAACACTGAAGCTTTCTTT.

The chain links TRBV6-2 or TRBV6-3 to TRBJ2-1; 7 bases fit TRBD1. The V segment lost 5 bases and the J segment 8 bases; nucleotides outside the gene matches: 0. Germline loops: CDR1 MNHEY, CDR2 SVGEGT. CDR3 length: 11 residues. The DNA of the CDR3 is TGTGCCAGCAGTGACAGGGATGAGCAGTTCTTC. This sequence encodes CASSDRDEQFF.

This chain uses TRBV5-8 with TRBJ2-2, with a possible D match to TRBD1 (6 bases). CDR1 SGHTS and CDR2 YDEGEE come from the germline V gene. The CDR3 sequence is 16 residues long. Trimming took 0 bases from V and 6 from J, leaving 15 bases between them. The CDR3 sequence: CASSLGQESFSGELFF. CDR3 nucleotides: TGTGCCAGCAGCTTGGGACAGGAGAGCTTCTCCGGGGAGCTGTTTTTT.

The chain couples TRBV7-9 to TRBJ2-3; 10 positions agree with TRBD2. The J segment lost 1 base and the V segment lost 6 bases, leaving 4 bases of the junction unmatched. The CDR3 covers 15 residues. The germline V gene encodes CDR1 SEHNR and CDR2 FQNEAQ (reference sequence). DNA of the CDR3: TGTGCCAGCAGATTCAGCGGGGGGGGCACAGATACGCAGTATTTT. Protein sequence: CASRFSGGGTDTQYF.

The chain has TRBV6-4 and TRBJ2-7; D is tentatively TRBD1 or TRBD2 (5 bases each). The V and J ends lost 10 bases and 3 bases respectively, with 19 bases between them. The CDR3 covers 14 residues. The V gene's germline CDR1 is MRHNA and CDR2 SNTAGT. DNA of the CDR3: TGTGCCATCAAGGGGTTAGCAGCGGACTACGAGCAGTACGTC. Its translation: CAIKGLAADYEQYV.

The rearrangement links TRBV5-3 to TRBJ1-6; possibly TRBD1 for D (5 bases). TRBV5-3 is flagged as an ORF with uncertain function. V lost 4 bases and J 4 bases, leaving 15 bases between the germline ends. This CDR3 region has 16 residues. CDR3 protein: CARSRNGTKYNSPLHF. The CDR3 DNA follows: TGTGCCAGAAGCCGCAACGGGACCAAGTATAATTCACCCCTCCACTTT.

This sequence joins TRBV7-9 and TRBJ1-2, with a weak D call TRBD1 (5 bases). Trimming removed 8 bases from V and 6 bases from J, with 16 bases in between. Germline loops: CDR1 SEHNR, CDR2 FQNEAQ (reference sequence). This CDR3 has 13 amino acids. The CDR3 DNA follows: TGTGCCAGCGCGGGGCAGGGCGGCGATGGCTACACCTTC. It translates to CASAGQGGDGYTF.

The rearrangement uses TRBV14 and TRBJ2-2; perhaps TRBD2 as D (6 bases). With 1 base removed from V and 3 bases from J, the gap between germline ends came to 18 bases. Germline CDR1 and CDR2: SGHDN and FVKESK. The CDR3 sequence is 18 residues long. CDR3 DNA sequence: TGTGCCAGCAGCCAAGTCCGGACCGGGACTTCTGACACCGGGGAGCTGTTTTTT. Its protein product is CASSQVRTGTSDTGELFF. The entire variable domain, with the rest obtained from reference TRBV14 and TRBJ2-2, is as follows: EAGVTQFPSHSVIEKGQTVTLRCDPISGHDNLYWYRRVMGKEIKFLLHFVKESKQDESGMPNNRFLAERTGGTYSTLKVQPAELEDSGVYFCASSQVRTGTSDTGELFFGEGSRLTVL.

The chain uses TRBV6-1 and TRBJ2-7; D is possibly TRBD1 (6 bases). Germline lookup yields CDR1 MNHNS and CDR2 SASEGT. This CDR3 spans 12 amino acids. Trimming pared 3 bases from V and 4 bases from J, leaving 7 bases between. The CDR3 DNA reads TGTGCCAGCAGTGACGGACAGTACGAGCAGTACGTC. Translated: CASSDGQYEQYV.

This clone was detected only a few times. This chain links TRBV19 with TRBJ1-2; D might be TRBD1 (6 bases). Germline CDR1 is LNHDA and CDR2 is SQIVND (reference sequence). Trimming removed 2 bases at V and 2 bases at J, with 9 bases between. This CDR3 spans 14 amino acids. The CDR3 protein is CASSISGGNYGYTF. The DNA of the CDR3 is TGTGCCAGTAGTATATCTGGGGGCAACTATGGCTACACCTTC.

This clone has a single count. The chain employs TRBV5-1 and TRBJ2-5; 7 nucleotides match TRBD1. This CDR3 region has 15 residues. Trimming took 4 bases from V and 0 from J; bases not matched to a gene: 6. Germline V gene lookup returns CDR1 SGHRS and CDR2 YFSETQ. DNA for the CDR3: TGCGCCAGCAGCCTGAGGGACAGCTACCAAGAGACCCAGTACTTC. Translation: CASSLRDSYQETQYF. Supplemented by reference TRBV5-1 and TRBJ2-5, the full variable domain reads KAGVTQTPRYLIKTRGQQVTLSCSPISGHRSVSWYQQTPGQGLQFLFEYFSETQRNKGNFPGRFSGRQFSNSRSEMNVSTLELGDSALYLCASSLRDSYQETQYFGPGTRLLVL.

This chain joins TRBV7-3 and TRBJ2-2; D is perhaps TRBD2 (6 bases). V was cut by 5 bases and J by 7 bases, with 17 bases left in between. This CDR3 has 15 amino acids. Per germline, CDR1 SGHTA and CDR2 FQGTGA. CDR3 coding DNA: TGTGCCAGCAGCCCGGCGAGGCGGGGTGACGGGGAGCTGTTTTTT. The encoded protein is CASSPARRGDGELFF.

The chain joins TRBV6-1 to TRBJ2-7; D perhaps matches TRBD2 (5 bases). This CDR3 region has 15 residues. Trimming pared 1 base from V and 3 bases from J, leaving 13 bases between. Germline-derived CDR1 and CDR2 are MNHNS and SASEGT. The CDR3: CASSEGSEGYYEQYV. The CDR3 nucleotides read TGTGCCAGCAGTGAAGGGTCAGAGGGATACTACGAGCAGTACGTC.

A single count supports this clone. This chain uses TRBV5-1 with TRBJ2-2; 7 positions match TRBD1. This CDR3 contains 16 residues. The J segment lost 4 bases and the V segment lost 0 bases, leaving 6 bases of the junction unmatched. Germline values: CDR1 SGHRS, CDR2 YFSETQ. Here the CDR3 reads CASSLGTGASTGELFF. Here the CDR3 DNA reads TGCGCCAGCAGCTTGGGTACAGGGGCTAGCACCGGGGAGCTGTTTTTT.

This clone occurred a few times. V is TRBV7-8 and J is TRBJ2-7; D is uncertain. The CDR3 runs to 16 residues. CDR1 is SGHVS, CDR2 FQNEAQ, per germline. Trimming took off 5 bases at V and 0 bases at J, with 17 bases between the two ends. CDR3 bases: TGTGCCAGCAGCCCACCACTTCGCTTCTCCTCCTACGAGCAGTACTTC. It encodes CASSPPLRFSSYEQYF.

J is TRBJ2-7 and V is TRBV6-5, with D uncertain. The ends were cut back, 6 bases at V and 9 bases at J, with 21 bases in the middle. The CDR3 consists of 14 residues. The germline CDR1 and CDR2 sequences are MNHEY and SVGAGI. The CDR3 DNA reads TGTGCCAGCAGCCCACGGTCCCTCCAGAAGGGGCAGTACTTC. Translating gives CASSPRSLQKGQYF.